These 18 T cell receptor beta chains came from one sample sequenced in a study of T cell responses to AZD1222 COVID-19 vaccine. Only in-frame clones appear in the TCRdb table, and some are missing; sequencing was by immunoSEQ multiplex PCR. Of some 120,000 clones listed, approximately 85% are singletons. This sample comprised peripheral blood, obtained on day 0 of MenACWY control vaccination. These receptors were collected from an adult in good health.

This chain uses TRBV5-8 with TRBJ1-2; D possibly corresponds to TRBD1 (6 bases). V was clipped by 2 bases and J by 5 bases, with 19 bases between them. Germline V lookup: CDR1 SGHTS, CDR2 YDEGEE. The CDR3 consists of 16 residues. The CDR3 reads CASSFEGRNRDYGYTF. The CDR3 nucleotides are TGTGCCAGCAGCTTCGAGGGCCGGAACAGGGATTATGGCTACACCTTC.

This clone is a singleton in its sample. For the CDR3, the DNA is TGTGCCAGCAGCCTCCGGACTAGCGGGGCCCACTCCTACAATGAGCAGTTCTTC. It translates to CASSLRTSGAHSYNEQFF. This chain joins TRBV7-9 and TRBJ2-1; 12 bases map to TRBD2. This CDR3 has 18 residues. The junction had 8 bases not matched to a gene; V was cut back by 5 bases and J by 0 bases. CDR1 and CDR2 from the germline V gene are SEHNR and FQNEAQ (reference sequence).

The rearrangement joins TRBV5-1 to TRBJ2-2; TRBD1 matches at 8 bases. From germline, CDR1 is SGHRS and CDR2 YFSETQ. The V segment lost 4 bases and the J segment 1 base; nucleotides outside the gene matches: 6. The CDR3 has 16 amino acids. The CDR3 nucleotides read TGCGCCAGCAGCAGAACCGGGACAGGGAACACCGGGGAGCTGTTTTTT. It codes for CASSRTGTGNTGELFF. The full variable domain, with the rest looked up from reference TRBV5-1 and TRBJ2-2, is KAGVTQTPRYLIKTRGQQVTLSCSPISGHRSVSWYQQTPGQGLQFLFEYFSETQRNKGNFPGRFSGRQFSNSRSEMNVSTLELGDSALYLCASSRTGTGNTGELFFGEGSRLTVL.

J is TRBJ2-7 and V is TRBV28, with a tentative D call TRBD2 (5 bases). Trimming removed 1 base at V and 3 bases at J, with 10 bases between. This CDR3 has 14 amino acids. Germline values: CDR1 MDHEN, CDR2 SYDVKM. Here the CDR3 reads CASSLYGLNYEQYF. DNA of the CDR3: TGTGCCAGCAGTTTATACGGACTGAACTACGAGCAGTACTTC.

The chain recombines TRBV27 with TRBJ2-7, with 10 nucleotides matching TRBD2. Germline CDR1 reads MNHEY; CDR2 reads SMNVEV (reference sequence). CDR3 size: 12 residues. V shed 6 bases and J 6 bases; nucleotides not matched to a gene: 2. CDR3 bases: TGTGCCAGCAGAGCGGGGGGGCGCGAGCAGTACTTC. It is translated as CASRAGGREQYF.

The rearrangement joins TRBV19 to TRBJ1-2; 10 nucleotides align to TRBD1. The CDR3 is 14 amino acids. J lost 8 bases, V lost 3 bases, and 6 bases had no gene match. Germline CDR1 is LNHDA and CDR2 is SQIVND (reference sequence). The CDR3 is CASSMEDRGKGYTF. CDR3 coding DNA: TGTGCCAGTAGTATGGAGGACAGGGGGAAAGGCTACACCTTC.

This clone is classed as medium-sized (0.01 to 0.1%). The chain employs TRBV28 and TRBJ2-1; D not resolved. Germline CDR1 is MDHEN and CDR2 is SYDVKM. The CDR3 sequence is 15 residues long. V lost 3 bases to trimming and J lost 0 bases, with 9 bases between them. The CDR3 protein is CASSFPGSSYNEQFF. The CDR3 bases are TGTGCCAGCAGTTTCCCTGGTAGCTCCTACAATGAGCAGTTCTTC.

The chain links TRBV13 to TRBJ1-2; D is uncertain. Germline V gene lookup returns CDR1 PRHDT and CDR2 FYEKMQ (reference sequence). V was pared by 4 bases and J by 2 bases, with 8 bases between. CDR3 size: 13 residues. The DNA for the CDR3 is TGTGCCAGCAGCTCCGGACGGAACTATGGCTACACCTTC. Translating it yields CASSSGRNYGYTF.

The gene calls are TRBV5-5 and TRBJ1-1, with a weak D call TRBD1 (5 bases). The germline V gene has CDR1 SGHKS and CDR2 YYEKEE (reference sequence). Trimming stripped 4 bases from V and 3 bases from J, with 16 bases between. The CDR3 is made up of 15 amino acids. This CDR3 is CASSLTSLGHTEAFF. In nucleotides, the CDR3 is TGTGCCAGCAGCCTTACTTCCTTGGGGCACACTGAAGCTTTCTTT.

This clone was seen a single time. CDR3 DNA: TGTGCCAGCAGCACAGGCACTAATGAAAAACTGTTTTTT. Its translation: CASSTGTNEKLFF. V is TRBV7-2 and J is TRBJ1-4; weak D call: TRBD1 (5 bases). V was trimmed by 5 bases and J by 2 bases, leaving 6 bases between them. Germline V CDR1 and CDR2: SGHTA, FQGNSA. The CDR3 runs 13 residues.

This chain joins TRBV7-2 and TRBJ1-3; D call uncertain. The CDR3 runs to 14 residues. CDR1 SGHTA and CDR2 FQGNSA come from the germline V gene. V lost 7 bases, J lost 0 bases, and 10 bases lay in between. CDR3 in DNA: TGTGCCAGCACCCCAGCCCTCTCTGGAAACACCATATATTTT. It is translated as CASTPALSGNTIYF.

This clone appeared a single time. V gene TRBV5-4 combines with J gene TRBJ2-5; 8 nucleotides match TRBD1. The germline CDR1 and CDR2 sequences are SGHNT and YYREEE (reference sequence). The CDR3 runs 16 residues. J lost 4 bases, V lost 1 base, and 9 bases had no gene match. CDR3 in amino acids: CASSLRAGGGLETQYF. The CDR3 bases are TGTGCCAGCAGCTTGAGGGCAGGGGGCGGTTTAGAGACCCAGTACTTC.

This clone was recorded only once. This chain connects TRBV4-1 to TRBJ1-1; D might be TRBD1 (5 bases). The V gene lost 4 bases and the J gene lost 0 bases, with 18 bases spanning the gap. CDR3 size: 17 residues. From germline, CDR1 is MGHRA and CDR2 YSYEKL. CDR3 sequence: CASSPPRGLGVNTEAFF. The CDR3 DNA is TGCGCCAGCAGCCCACCAAGGGGCCTCGGGGTGAACACTGAAGCTTTCTTT.

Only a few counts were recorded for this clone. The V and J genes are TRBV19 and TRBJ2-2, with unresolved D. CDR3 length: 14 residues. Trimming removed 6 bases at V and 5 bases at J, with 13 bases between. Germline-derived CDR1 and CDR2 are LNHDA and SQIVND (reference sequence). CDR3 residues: CASSPNPRTGELFF. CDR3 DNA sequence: TGTGCCAGTAGCCCAAATCCCAGGACCGGGGAGCTGTTTTTT.

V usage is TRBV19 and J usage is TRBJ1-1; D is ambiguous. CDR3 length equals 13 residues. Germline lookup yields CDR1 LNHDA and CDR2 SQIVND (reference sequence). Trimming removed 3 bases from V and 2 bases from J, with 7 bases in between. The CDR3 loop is CASSMTDNTEAFF. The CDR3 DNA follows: TGTGCCAGTAGTATGACCGATAACACTGAAGCTTTCTTT.

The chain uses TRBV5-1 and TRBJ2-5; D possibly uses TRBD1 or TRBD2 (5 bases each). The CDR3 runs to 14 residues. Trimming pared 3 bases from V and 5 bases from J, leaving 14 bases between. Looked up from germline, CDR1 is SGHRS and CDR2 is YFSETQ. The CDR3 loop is CASSSPSGSETQYF. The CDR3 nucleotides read TGCGCCAGCAGCTCCCCCTCAGGGAGCGAGACCCAGTACTTC.

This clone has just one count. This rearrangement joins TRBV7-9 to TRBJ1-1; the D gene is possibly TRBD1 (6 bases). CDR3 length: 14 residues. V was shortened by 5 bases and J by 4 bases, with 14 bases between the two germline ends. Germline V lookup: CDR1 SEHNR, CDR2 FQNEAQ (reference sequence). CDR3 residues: CASSPQNRVTEAFF. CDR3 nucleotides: TGTGCCAGCAGCCCGCAAAACAGGGTCACTGAAGCTTTCTTT.

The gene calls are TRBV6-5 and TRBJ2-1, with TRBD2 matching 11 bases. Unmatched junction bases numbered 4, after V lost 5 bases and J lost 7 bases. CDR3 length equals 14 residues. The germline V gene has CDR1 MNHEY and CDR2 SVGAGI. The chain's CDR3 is CASSRLAGRNEQFF. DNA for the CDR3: TGTGCCAGCAGTCGACTAGCGGGAAGGAATGAGCAGTTCTTC.